The clone carrying this TCR beta chain was detected ten times or more. The antigen remains unidentified. This entry belongs to a study of T cell repertoires in cytomegalovirus infection. Overall study context: Peptides in the study included HLA-C-restricted and HLA-B-restricted CMV epitopes. CMV infection and matching HLA type were both indicated by public TCR beta signatures. Study results and caveats: HLA-C-restricted CMV-specific TCR beta clonotypes prevailed in the ex vivo response.

Trimming left V 1 base short and J 0 bases short, with 18 bases between. The CDR3 is 18 residues long. The germline CDR1 and CDR2 sequences are SGHVS and FNYEAQ. TCRdb ran MiXCR on the reads and lists one entry per CDR3 protein. This repertoire shows some 940,000 distinct CDR3 sequences, around 29% found once; its top ten account for about 14%. The origin of this receptor is a human donor in good health (CMV status not recorded). Some clones in this sample may be carry-over from other donors' samples. Sequencing was performed on cultured CD8+ T cells from PBMCs, taken from culture after CMV antigen stimulation. This sequence joins TRBV7-6 and TRBJ1-2; the D is unclear. CDR3 residues: CASSLVPDALRPNYGYTF. In DNA, the CDR3 is TGTGCCAGCAGCTTAGTCCCCGATGCGTTACGTCCTAACTATGGCTACACCTTC.